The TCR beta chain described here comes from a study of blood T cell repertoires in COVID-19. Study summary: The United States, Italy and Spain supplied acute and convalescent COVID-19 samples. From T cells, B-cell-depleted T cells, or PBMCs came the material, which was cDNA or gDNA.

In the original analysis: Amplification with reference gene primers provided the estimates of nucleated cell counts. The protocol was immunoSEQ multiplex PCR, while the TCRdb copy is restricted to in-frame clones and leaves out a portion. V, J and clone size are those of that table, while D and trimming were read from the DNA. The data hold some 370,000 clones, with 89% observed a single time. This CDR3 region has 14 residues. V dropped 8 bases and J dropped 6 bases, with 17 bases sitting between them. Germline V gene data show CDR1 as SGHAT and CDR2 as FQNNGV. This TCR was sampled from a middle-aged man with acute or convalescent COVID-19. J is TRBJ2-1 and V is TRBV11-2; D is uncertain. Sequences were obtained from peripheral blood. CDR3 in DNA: TGTGCCAGCTCAAACATCGGAGTCCCCAATGAGCAGTTCTTC. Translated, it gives CASSNIGVPNEQFF.